These 20 T cell receptor beta chains were sequenced from one sample in a study of blood T cell repertoires in COVID-19. Sequenced by immunoSEQ multiplex PCR; TCRdb stores in-frame clones only, minus some. The sample has 170,000 or so clones, more than 85% seen once; the top ten hold over 7%. Source material: PBMCs or T cells enriched from blood (not recorded which). The receptors shown here come from a woman aged 45-59 years who had recovered from COVID-19.

The chain links TRBV10-1 to TRBJ2-2, with TRBD1 matching over 7 bases. The CDR3 has 15 amino acids. V lost 10 bases, J lost 7 bases, and 15 bases stayed unmatched. Germline V gives CDR1 WNHNN, CDR2 SYGVQD (reference sequence). The CDR3 sequence: CATDGQDPCFGELFF. The CDR3 DNA sequence: TGCGCCACCGATGGACAGGACCCCTGCTTCGGGGAGCTGTTTTTT.

The chain links TRBV4-2 to TRBJ2-2, with TRBD1 matching 8 bases. CDR1 is LGHNA, CDR2 YNFKEQ, per germline. This CDR3 spans 16 amino acids. V shed 1 base and J 5 bases; nucleotides not matched to a gene: 6. In nucleotides, the CDR3 is TGTGCCAGCAGCCAAGTCCGGCAGGGGGCGACCGGGGAGCTGTTTTTT. It codes for CASSQVRQGATGELFF.

The V and J genes are TRBV5-1 and TRBJ2-2; 7 bases map to TRBD2. The CDR3 is made up of 15 amino acids. Germline V gene lookup returns CDR1 SGHRS and CDR2 YFSETQ. With 4 bases clipped from V and 7 bases from J, the junction kept 10 bases outside the gene matches. The CDR3 region has the DNA TGCGCCAGCAGCCTGGAGAGCGGGAAGGGCGGGGAGCTGTTTTTT. It is translated as CASSLESGKGGELFF. The full variable domain, in which reference TRBV5-1 and TRBJ2-2 provide the parts outside the CDR3, is KAGVTQTPRYLIKTRGQQVTLSCSPISGHRSVSWYQQTPGQGLQFLFEYFSETQRNKGNFPGRFSGRQFSNSRSEMNVSTLELGDSALYLCASSLESGKGGELFFGEGSRLTVL.

The chain carries TRBV12-3 or TRBV12-4 and TRBJ1-2; TRBD1 agrees at 7 bases. This CDR3 has 13 amino acids. Trimming at V came to 0 bases and at J to 7 bases, leaving 2 bases not matched to a gene. CDR3 DNA sequence: TGTGCCAGCAGTTTAGCATCAGGGGGTGGCTACACCTTC. It translates to CASSLASGGGYTF.

The CDR3 DNA reads as TGTGCCAGCAGTTTGAAGGGGGACACTGAAGCTTTCTTT. Its translation: CASSLKGDTEAFF. The gene calls are TRBV12-3 or TRBV12-4 and TRBJ1-1, with D perhaps TRBD1 (6 bases). Trimming shortened V by 3 bases and J by 3 bases, and 8 bases separated the two germline ends. The CDR3 loop spans 13 amino acids.

In DNA form, the CDR3 reads TGCGCCAGCAGTACCCGACAGGCCGCAGATACGCAGTATTTT. This encodes CASSTRQAADTQYF. This chain links TRBV10-1 with TRBJ2-3; TRBD1 is a possible D gene (6 bases). The V end lost 5 bases, the J end lost 4 bases, and 13 bases lay between the germline ends. The CDR3 is 14 residues long. CDR1 is WNHNN, CDR2 SYGVQD, per germline (reference sequence).

The rearrangement uses TRBV24-1 and TRBJ2-1; D is possibly TRBD2 (6 bases). The ends were cut back, 3 bases at V and 0 bases at J, with 14 bases in the middle. Germline values: CDR1 KGHDR, CDR2 SFDVKD. The CDR3 contains 17 residues. CDR3 in DNA: TGTGCCACCAGTGATCCGGGACTCCGCCGCTCCTACAATGAGCAGTTCTTC. Translated, it gives CATSDPGLRRSYNEQFF.

The chain combines TRBV28 with TRBJ2-6; 7 positions match TRBD1. The CDR3 runs 18 residues. The J segment lost 0 bases and the V segment lost 1 base, leaving 6 bases of the junction unmatched. Germline CDR1 and CDR2: MDHEN and SYDVKM. CDR3 protein: CASSLFGTVFSGANVLTF. CDR3 in DNA: TGTGCCAGCAGTTTATTCGGGACAGTCTTCTCTGGGGCCAACGTCCTGACTTTC.

The chain uses TRBV15 and TRBJ1-5; 9 bases agree with TRBD1. This CDR3 has 16 amino acids. CDR1 is LNHNV, CDR2 YYDKDF, per germline (reference sequence). After removal of 3 bases from V and 2 bases from J, the junction contained 5 bases not matched to a gene. The CDR3 DNA follows: TGTGCCACCAGCAGCGGGACAGGGAGGGGCAATCAGCCCCAGCATTTT. It codes for CATSSGTGRGNQPQHF.

The chain employs TRBV5-6 and TRBJ1-2; weak D call: TRBD1 (6 bases). V gave up 0 bases and J gave up 8 bases, with 8 bases separating them. The CDR3 runs to 12 residues. CDR1 is SGHDT and CDR2 is YYEEEE in the germline V gene. The CDR3, as DNA: TGTGCCAGCAGCTTGGACAGGGCGGGCTACACCTTC. Translation: CASSLDRAGYTF.

The chain recombines TRBV18 with TRBJ1-1, with unresolved D. The length of the CDR3 is 14 residues. V lost 6 bases and J 5 bases, leaving 16 bases between the germline ends. Germline V gives CDR1 KGHSH, CDR2 LQKENI. CDR3 coding DNA: TGTGCCAGCTCTGAAACGGGGAGTGGGACTGAAGCTTTCTTT. This sequence encodes CASSETGSGTEAFF.

The chain carries TRBV13 and TRBJ2-3; 11 positions agree with TRBD2. The ends lost 5 bases at V and 3 bases at J; junction bases unmatched: 4. CDR1 PRHDT and CDR2 FYEKMQ come from the germline V gene (reference sequence). The CDR3 extends over 15 amino acids. The CDR3 sequence: CASSPSSGRTDTQYF. In DNA, the CDR3 is TGTGCCAGCAGCCCCTCTAGCGGGAGGACAGATACGCAGTATTTT.

This chain connects TRBV11-3 to TRBJ2-2, with D possibly TRBD2 on 5 matching bases. The CDR3 totals 14 residues. V dropped 3 bases and J dropped 5 bases, with 10 bases sitting between them. Germline V lookup: CDR1 SGHNT, CDR2 YENEEA. The CDR3 sequence: CASSLPGGTGELFF. DNA of the CDR3: TGTGCCAGCAGCTTGCCAGGCGGGACCGGGGAGCTGTTTTTT.

The chain links TRBV10-1 to TRBJ2-7; 10 positions match TRBD2. CDR3 size: 17 residues. Germline CDR1 reads WNHNN; CDR2 reads SYGVQD (reference sequence). J lost 2 bases, V lost 0 bases, and 7 bases had no gene match. The CDR3 nucleotides are TGCGCCAGCAGTGAGTCTGATAGGCTAGCGGGGGCCTACGAGCAGTACTTC. Amino acids: CASSESDRLAGAYEQYF.

The rearrangement links TRBV5-1 to TRBJ2-7; TRBD1 matches at 8 bases. Trimming at V came to 1 base and at J to 6 bases, leaving 9 bases not matched to a gene. Germline V gene lookup returns CDR1 SGHRS and CDR2 YFSETQ. The CDR3 contains 15 residues. The CDR3 sequence is CASSLQSGTGSEQYF. The CDR3 nucleotides are TGCGCCAGCAGCTTGCAGTCGGGGACAGGCTCCGAGCAGTACTTC.

V and J are TRBV7-2 and TRBJ1-4, with D perhaps TRBD1 (6 bases). The CDR3 runs to 15 residues. From germline, CDR1 is SGHTA and CDR2 FQGNSA. Trimming left V 5 bases short and J 6 bases short, with 16 bases between. The chain's CDR3 is CASSPRGVSDEKLFF. DNA for the CDR3: TGTGCCAGCAGCCCCAGGGGTGTCTCGGATGAAAAACTGTTTTTT. Full variable domain (outside the CDR3, taken from reference TRBV7-2 and TRBJ1-4): GAGVSQSPSNKVTEKGKDVELRCDPISGHTALYWYRQSLGQGLEFLIYFQGNSAPDKSGLPSDRFSAERTGGSVSTLTIQRTQQEDSAVYLCASSPRGVSDEKLFFGSGTQLSVL.

The genes are TRBV7-2 and TRBJ2-5; perhaps TRBD2 as D (6 bases). Trimming pared 5 bases from V and 5 bases from J, leaving 15 bases between. CDR1 is SGHTA, CDR2 FQGNSA, per germline. This CDR3 is 14 amino acids long. CDR3 sequence reads: CASSLGRRAETQYF. The CDR3 bases are TGTGCCAGCAGCCTCGGGCGGAGGGCTGAGACCCAGTACTTC. The entire variable domain, with the rest obtained from reference TRBV7-2 and TRBJ2-5, is as follows: GAGVSQSPSNKVTEKGKDVELRCDPISGHTALYWYRQSLGQGLEFLIYFQGNSAPDKSGLPSDRFSAERTGGSVSTLTIQRTQQEDSAVYLCASSLGRRAETQYFGPGTRLLVL.

CDR3 residues: CASSYTRTVGNTIYF. The CDR3 region has the DNA TGTGCCAGCAGTTATACCCGGACAGTTGGAAACACCATATATTTT. This chain connects TRBV28 to TRBJ1-3; a weak D match, TRBD1 (6 bases). This CDR3 region has 15 residues. Between the trimmed V and J ends, which lost 4 bases and 3 bases, there was a span of 13 bases. Per germline, CDR1 MDHEN and CDR2 SYDVKM. Based on the CDR3 plus reference TRBV28 and TRBJ1-3, the full variable domain is DVKVTQSSRYLVKRTGEKVFLECVQDMDHENMFWYRQDPGLGLRLIYFSYDVKMKEKGDIPEGYSVSREKKERFSLILESASTNQTSMYLCASSYTRTVGNTIYFGEGSWLTVV.

The chain carries TRBV5-6 and TRBJ1-4, with 8 bases identical to TRBD1. Germline-derived CDR1 and CDR2 are SGHDT and YYEEEE. This CDR3 has 14 residues. Unmatched junction bases numbered 5, after V lost 6 bases and J lost 4 bases. CDR3 DNA: TGTGCCAGCAACCAAGACAGGGGTAATGAAAAACTGTTTTTT. The encoded protein is CASNQDRGNEKLFF.

This sequence joins TRBV15 and TRBJ1-2; 9 nucleotides agree with TRBD1. V lost 6 bases to trimming and J lost 5 bases; unmatched junction nucleotides: 13. Germline-derived CDR1 and CDR2 are LNHNV and YYDKDF (reference sequence). The CDR3 spans 16 residues. CDR3 sequence (DNA): TGTGCCACCAGAACCACGGGACAGGGCGAGGGTTATGGCTACACCTTC. As protein: CATRTTGQGEGYGYTF.